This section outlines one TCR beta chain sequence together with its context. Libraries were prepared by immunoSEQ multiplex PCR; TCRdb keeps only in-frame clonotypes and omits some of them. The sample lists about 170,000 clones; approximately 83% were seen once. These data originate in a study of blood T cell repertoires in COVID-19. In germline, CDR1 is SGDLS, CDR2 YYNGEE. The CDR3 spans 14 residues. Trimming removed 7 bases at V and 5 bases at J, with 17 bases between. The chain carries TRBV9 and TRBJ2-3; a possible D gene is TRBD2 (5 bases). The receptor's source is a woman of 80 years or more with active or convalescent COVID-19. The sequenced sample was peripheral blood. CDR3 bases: TGTGCCAGCGCCCGGGGAGCCGGGGTAGATACGCAGTATTTT. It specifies CASARGAGVDTQYF.